This T cell receptor beta chain was identified in a study of preoperative IRX-2 immunotherapy in early breast cancer. Clones were sequenced by immunoSEQ multiplex PCR, and TCRdb holds only the in-frame ones, with some missing. The sample yields under 45,000 clones, less than 95% seen once. Stated treatment: preoperative locoregional IRX-2 cytokine immunotherapy. Preoperative locoregional IRX-2 cytokine immunotherapy was tested in the phase Ib source study. The sequences come from tumor tissue, collected after IRX-2 immunotherapy. This TCR came from a human donor with breast cancer.

The CDR3 region is CASSSIGTGSEQYF. CDR3 bases: TGTGCCAGCAGTTCTATCGGGACAGGGAGCGAGCAGTACTTC. This chain uses TRBV27 with TRBJ2-7; TRBD1 matches 9 bases. Per the germline V gene, CDR1 is MNHEY and CDR2 is SMNVEV (reference sequence). With 4 bases clipped from V and 6 bases from J, the junction kept 7 bases outside the gene matches. The CDR3 loop spans 14 amino acids.